Following are 32 T cell receptor beta chains from one sample sequenced in a study of T cell changes during pregnancy in multiple sclerosis. Method: immunoSEQ multiplex PCR; TCRdb's copy keeps in-frame clones and lacks some. The profile covers some 60,000 clones, with approximately 91% appearing a single time and 0.6% to 0.9% taken by the ten largest. Sequencing used CD4+ T cells from peripheral blood mononuclear cells, obtained in the first trimester of pregnancy. These receptors all come from a female donor with multiple sclerosis, enrolled in a pregnancy study.

The chain is built from TRBV7-2 and TRBJ1-3; D remains ambiguous. The CDR3 totals 15 residues. Germline V gene data show CDR1 as SGHTA and CDR2 as FQGNSA. Between the trimmed V and J ends, which lost 5 bases and 0 bases, there was a span of 11 bases. CDR3 in amino acids: CASSPAGFSGNTIYF. CDR3 bases: TGTGCCAGCAGCCCCGCGGGGTTCTCTGGAAACACCATATATTTT.

V is TRBV29-1 and J is TRBJ1-2; 9 bases align to TRBD1. The V and J ends lost 6 bases and 7 bases, in that order; junction bases with no gene match: 6. The CDR3 has 12 residues. From germline, CDR1 is SQVTM and CDR2 ANQGSEA. The chain's CDR3 is CSVNRGRAGYTF. CDR3 sequence (DNA): TGCAGCGTAAACAGGGGGCGGGCTGGCTACACCTTC.

The V gene is TRBV6-5, the J gene TRBJ1-1; the match to TRBD1 covers 10 bases. The junction had 8 bases not matched to a gene; V was cut back by 0 bases and J by 10 bases. CDR3 length: 15 amino acids. Germline V gene lookup returns CDR1 MNHEY and CDR2 SVGAGI. The CDR3 DNA is TGTGCCAGCAGTTACTCCTGGACAGGGGGTAATGGAGCTTTCTTT. This codes for CASSYSWTGGNGAFF.

The J gene is TRBJ2-5, the V gene TRBV2; D unclear. CDR1 SNHLY and CDR2 FYNNEI come from the germline V gene. Deletions cut 6 bases from V and 1 base from J, with 12 bases between. The length of the CDR3 is 14 residues. Here the CDR3 DNA reads TGTGCCAGCAGCCAAGACCGGAGCCAAGAGACCCAGTACTTC. Protein product: CASSQDRSQETQYF.

The V and J genes are TRBV11-2 and TRBJ2-7; 9 bases fit TRBD2. This CDR3 contains 14 residues. V gave up 4 bases and J gave up 5 bases; unmatched junction bases: 6. Per germline, CDR1 SGHAT and CDR2 FQNNGV. In nucleotides, the CDR3 is TGTGCCAGCAGCTATCAGCTAGCGGGGCACGAGCAGTACTTC. This encodes CASSYQLAGHEQYF.

This clone was observed once. The chain has TRBV28 and TRBJ2-6; possibly TRBD2 for D (5 bases). CDR3 length equals 15 residues. CDR1 and CDR2 (germline): MDHEN, SYDVKM. The ends were cut back, 5 bases at V and 1 base at J, with 9 bases in the middle. As DNA, the CDR3 is TGTGCCAGCAGTCTTACGGGGTCTGGGGCCAACGTCCTGACTTTC. Translating gives CASSLTGSGANVLTF.

The rearrangement uses TRBV7-6 and TRBJ2-1; TRBD1 agrees at 9 bases. V lost 6 bases, J lost 4 bases, and 13 bases stayed unmatched. Per the germline V gene, CDR1 is SGHVS and CDR2 is FNYEAQ. CDR3 length: 17 amino acids. The CDR3 bases are TGTGCCAGCAGGCAAACCCGGGACAGGGCGGGGTACAATGAGCAGTTCTTC. This translates into CASRQTRDRAGYNEQFF. The complete variable domain, with remaining parts taken from reference TRBV7-6 and TRBJ2-1, reads GAGVSQSPRYKVTKRGQDVALRCDPISGHVSLYWYRQALGQGPEFLTYFNYEAQQDKSGLPNDRFSAERPEGSISTLTIQRTEQRDSAMYRCASRQTRDRAGYNEQFFGPGTRLTVL.

This clone has a single count. The chain carries TRBV9 and TRBJ2-7, with a possible D match to TRBD2 (6 bases). The CDR3 loop spans 15 amino acids. V was trimmed by 0 bases and J by 2 bases, leaving 12 bases between them. Per germline, CDR1 SGDLS and CDR2 YYNGEE. The CDR3 bases are TGTGCCAGCAGCGTAGGACCCACGGGGGCCTACGAGCAGTACTTC. Translation gives CASSVGPTGAYEQYF.

The chain joins TRBV7-6 to TRBJ2-7, with 7 bases fitting TRBD1. Trimming cost V 4 bases and J 8 bases; bases outside gene matches: 11. Germline loops: CDR1 SGHVS, CDR2 FNYEAQ. The CDR3 runs to 14 residues. CDR3 nucleotide sequence: TGTGCCAGCAGCTCGATCCAGGGACAGAAGAAGCAGTACTTC. This codes for CASSSIQGQKKQYF.

J is TRBJ2-5 and V is TRBV27; 8 bases fit TRBD1. Germline trimming cut 5 bases from V and 2 bases from J; bases unmatched to any gene: 10. The CDR3 length is 16 residues. Looked up from germline, CDR1 is MNHEY and CDR2 is SMNVEV (reference sequence). CDR3 protein: CASSRRTGTQQETQYF. In DNA form, the CDR3 reads TGTGCCAGCAGTCGACGGACAGGGACACAACAAGAGACCCAGTACTTC.

As for this clone: Other DNA sequences in this specimen translate into the identical CDR3. The chain links TRBV19 to TRBJ2-5; D is uncertain. V lost 8 bases and J 0 bases, leaving 4 bases between the germline ends. This CDR3 contains 11 residues. CDR1 and CDR2 from the germline V gene are LNHDA and SQIVND (reference sequence). CDR3 in DNA: TGTGCCAGTCGGGACCAAGAGACCCAGTACTTC. It is translated as CASRDQETQYF.

The V gene is TRBV4-2, the J gene TRBJ2-7, with 10 bases lining up with TRBD2. Germline CDR1 LGHNA, CDR2 YNFKEQ. The length of the CDR3 is 16 residues. V lost 0 bases, J lost 4 bases, and 6 bases stayed unmatched. Written as DNA, the CDR3 is TGTGCCAGCAGCCAAGAAGAGCGGGGGGGCAGGTACGAGCAGTACTTC. It codes for CASSQEERGGRYEQYF.

The CDR3 loop is CASRQTGGPSETQYF. CDR3 sequence (DNA): TGTGCCAGCAGGCAGACAGGGGGCCCGTCAGAGACCCAGTACTTC. This chain uses TRBV6-5 with TRBJ2-5; 10 nucleotides agree with TRBD1. This CDR3 spans 15 amino acids. Germline V gene sequence: CDR1 MNHEY, CDR2 SVGAGI. Trimming removed 6 bases from V and 4 bases from J; junction bases left unmatched: 8.

The chain employs TRBV5-4 and TRBJ1-4, with D perhaps TRBD1 (5 bases). Germline V gene lookup returns CDR1 SGHNT and CDR2 YYREEE (reference sequence). This CDR3 comprises 13 residues. Trimming removed 3 bases from V and 2 bases from J, with 5 bases in between. In DNA, the CDR3 is TGTGCCAGCAGCTCAGGGACTAATGAAAAACTGTTTTTT. This sequence encodes CASSSGTNEKLFF. Filled out from reference TRBV5-4 and TRBJ1-4, the complete variable domain reads ETGVTQSPTHLIKTRGQQVTLRCSSQSGHNTVSWYQQALGQGPQFIFQYYREEENGRGNFPPRFSGLQFPNYSSELNVNALELDDSALYLCASSSGTNEKLFFGSGTQLSVL.

V and J are TRBV7-6 and TRBJ2-5; 10 bases map to TRBD1. CDR1 is SGHVS, CDR2 FNYEAQ, per germline. V shed 1 base and J 5 bases; nucleotides not matched to a gene: 10. The CDR3 spans 17 residues. CDR3 region: CASSLGSGTGVGETQYF. CDR3 bases: TGTGCCAGCAGCTTAGGATCCGGGACAGGGGTGGGGGAGACCCAGTACTTC.

Concerning this clone: This sample also contains other DNA sequences that code for the same CDR3. This chain joins TRBV7-2 and TRBJ2-4; a weak D match, TRBD2 (6 bases). CDR3 size: 13 residues. The V end was cut by 2 bases, the J end by 5 bases, with 7 bases between. Per the germline V gene, CDR1 is SGHTA and CDR2 is FQGNSA. The CDR3 is CASSLRGENIQYF. The CDR3, as DNA: TGTGCCAGCAGCTTACGCGGGGAAAACATTCAGTACTTC. Variable domain in full (rest from reference TRBV7-2 and TRBJ2-4): GAGVSQSPSNKVTEKGKDVELRCDPISGHTALYWYRQSLGQGLEFLIYFQGNSAPDKSGLPSDRFSAERTGGSVSTLTIQRTQQEDSAVYLCASSLRGENIQYFGAGTRLSVL.

V usage is TRBV15 and J usage is TRBJ1-3; D might be TRBD1 (5 bases). The V end lost 8 bases, the J end lost 3 bases, and 14 bases lay between the germline ends. The CDR3 has 14 residues. Germline V CDR1 and CDR2: LNHNV, YYDKDF (reference sequence). CDR3 residues: CATRRGSSGNTIYF. The DNA of the CDR3 is TGTGCCACCCGTCGGGGGTCGAGTGGAAACACCATATATTTT.

This CDR3 is CATSRDGTRNTGELFF. The CDR3 nucleotides read TGTGCCACCAGCAGAGATGGGACTAGGAACACCGGGGAGCTGTTTTTT. The chain has TRBV15 and TRBJ2-2; 8 bases map to TRBD2. The CDR3 loop spans 16 amino acids. Germline loops: CDR1 LNHNV, CDR2 YYDKDF (reference sequence). With V trimmed by 0 bases and J by 1 base, 1 base remained unmatched.

The chain has TRBV12-5 and TRBJ2-1, with 9 positions matching TRBD1. The junction had 11 bases not matched to a gene; V was cut back by 1 base and J by 7 bases. The CDR3 totals 17 residues. Looked up from germline, CDR1 is LGHNT and CDR2 is FRNRAP. The CDR3 spells CASGLAGTGGALNEQFF. In DNA, the CDR3 is TGTGCTAGTGGTTTGGCCGGCACAGGGGGCGCATTGAATGAGCAGTTCTTC.

J is TRBJ2-7 and V is TRBV20-1; D is unclear. V lost 5 bases and J lost 3, with 8 bases in between. CDR1 is DFQATT, CDR2 SNEGSKA, per germline (reference sequence). This CDR3 has 11 amino acids. The CDR3 region has the DNA TGCAGTGCTCATTTTGTCTACGAGCAGTACTTC. Translation gives CSAHFVYEQYF.

This chain links TRBV6-5 with TRBJ2-7; a possible D gene is TRBD1 (5 bases). Germline loops: CDR1 MNHEY, CDR2 SVGAGI. CDR3 length equals 14 residues. V was cut by 6 bases and J by 4 bases, with 16 bases left in between. The DNA for the CDR3 is TGTGCCAGCAGCCGAAGGACACTTTCGTACGAGCAGTACTTC. Its protein product is CASSRRTLSYEQYF.

The chain couples TRBV7-9 to TRBJ2-7, with D perhaps matching TRBD1 (6 bases). V lost 5 bases to trimming and J lost 5 bases, with 19 bases between them. Germline values: CDR1 SEHNR, CDR2 FQNEAQ (reference sequence). The CDR3 is 15 amino acids. CDR3 sequence (DNA): TGTGCCAGCAGCGTCTACCTAGGGGGTCGGGACGAGCAGTACTTC. Amino acids: CASSVYLGGRDEQYF.

The J gene is TRBJ1-5, the V gene TRBV6-5, with D hard to call. Germline CDR1 MNHEY, CDR2 SVGAGI. V dropped 7 bases and J dropped 0 bases, with 10 bases sitting between them. The length of the CDR3 is 14 residues. CDR3 nucleotides: TGTGCCAGCACCTCGGGTTCTAGCAATCAGCCCCAGCATTTT. It encodes CASTSGSSNQPQHF.

This clone has a single count. The genes are TRBV9 and TRBJ2-5; 10 bases align to TRBD2. The CDR3 sequence is 17 residues long. CDR1 is SGDLS and CDR2 is YYNGEE in the germline V gene. The J segment lost 1 base and the V segment lost 0 bases, leaving 6 bases of the junction unmatched. In nucleotides, the CDR3 is TGTGCCAGCAGCGTAGACCCTAGCGGGGGACTCCAAGAGACCCAGTACTTC. The encoded protein is CASSVDPSGGLQETQYF. Complete variable domain (other parts from reference TRBV9 and TRBJ2-5): DSGVTQTPKHLITATGQRVTLRCSPRSGDLSVYWYQQSLDQGLQFLIQYYNGEERAKGNILERFSAQQFPDLHSELNLSSLELGDSALYFCASSVDPSGGLQETQYFGPGTRLLVL.

The chain joins TRBV7-6 to TRBJ2-3; 8 nucleotides align to TRBD2. The CDR3 length is 15 residues. Germline CDR1 SGHVS, CDR2 FNYEAQ. Trimming took 5 bases from V and 8 from J; bases not matched to a gene: 12. CDR3 in DNA: TGTGCCAGCAGCCCGGATCCTGCGGGGGGTGGTACGCAGTATTTT. This sequence encodes CASSPDPAGGGTQYF.

The chain links TRBV7-9 to TRBJ2-7, with D tentatively TRBD2 (5 bases). Between the trimmed V and J ends, which lost 6 bases and 5 bases, there was a span of 17 bases. The CDR3 covers 14 residues. Germline lookup yields CDR1 SEHNR and CDR2 FQNEAQ (reference sequence). This CDR3 reads CASRRTEERDEQYF. As DNA, the CDR3 is TGTGCCAGCAGAAGGACGGAAGAGAGGGACGAGCAGTACTTC.

The V call is TRBV9, the J call TRBJ2-1; D gene ambiguous. V was trimmed by 0 bases and J by 7 bases, leaving 8 bases between them. The V gene's germline CDR1 is SGDLS and CDR2 YYNGEE. This CDR3 region has 13 residues. CDR3 sequence: CASSVAPGNEQFF. The CDR3 coding sequence is TGTGCCAGCAGCGTAGCTCCCGGGAATGAGCAGTTCTTC.

The chain is built from TRBV25-1 and TRBJ2-2; D is possibly TRBD1 (5 bases). With 6 bases removed from V and 6 bases from J, the gap between germline ends came to 8 bases. Germline CDR1 and CDR2: MGHDK and SYGVNS. The CDR3 runs 12 residues. The CDR3: CASRGDSGELFF. CDR3 DNA sequence: TGTGCCAGCAGAGGGGATTCCGGGGAGCTGTTTTTT.

Written as DNA, the CDR3 is TGTGCCAGCAGCCAAACTAGCGGGGCATACAATGAGCAGTTCTTC. This translates into CASSQTSGAYNEQFF. The chain links TRBV7-3 to TRBJ2-1; 10 positions match TRBD2. The ends lost 5 bases at V and 4 bases at J; junction bases unmatched: 5. This CDR3 is 15 amino acids long. CDR1 and CDR2 (germline): SGHTA, FQGTGA.

The chain has TRBV29-1 and TRBJ2-1; 9 bases are a match to TRBD1. The germline gives CDR1 SQVTM, CDR2 ANQGSEA. V lost 7 bases, J lost 8 bases, and 6 bases stayed unmatched. This CDR3 region has 12 residues. The CDR3 DNA reads TGCAGCGGGGGGACAGGGTACGATGAGCAGTTCTTC. Its protein is CSGGTGYDEQFF.

This sequence joins TRBV5-4 and TRBJ2-2, with D possibly TRBD2 on 6 matching bases. The V and J ends lost 4 bases and 1 base respectively, with 11 bases between them. The CDR3 length is 15 residues. Germline CDR1 SGHNT, CDR2 YYREEE (reference sequence). CDR3: CASSLGAGNTGELFF. CDR3 in DNA: TGTGCCAGCAGCCTCGGAGCGGGGAACACCGGGGAGCTGTTTTTT.

The chain is built from TRBV15 and TRBJ2-1; perhaps TRBD1 as D (7 bases). The V end lost 6 bases, the J end lost 4 bases, and 16 bases lay between the germline ends. CDR3 size: 15 residues. Per germline, CDR1 LNHNV and CDR2 YYDKDF (reference sequence). The DNA of the CDR3 is TGTGCCACCAGTGGAGGGGGCGCGGGATACAATGAGCAGTTCTTC. Its protein is CATSGGGAGYNEQFF.